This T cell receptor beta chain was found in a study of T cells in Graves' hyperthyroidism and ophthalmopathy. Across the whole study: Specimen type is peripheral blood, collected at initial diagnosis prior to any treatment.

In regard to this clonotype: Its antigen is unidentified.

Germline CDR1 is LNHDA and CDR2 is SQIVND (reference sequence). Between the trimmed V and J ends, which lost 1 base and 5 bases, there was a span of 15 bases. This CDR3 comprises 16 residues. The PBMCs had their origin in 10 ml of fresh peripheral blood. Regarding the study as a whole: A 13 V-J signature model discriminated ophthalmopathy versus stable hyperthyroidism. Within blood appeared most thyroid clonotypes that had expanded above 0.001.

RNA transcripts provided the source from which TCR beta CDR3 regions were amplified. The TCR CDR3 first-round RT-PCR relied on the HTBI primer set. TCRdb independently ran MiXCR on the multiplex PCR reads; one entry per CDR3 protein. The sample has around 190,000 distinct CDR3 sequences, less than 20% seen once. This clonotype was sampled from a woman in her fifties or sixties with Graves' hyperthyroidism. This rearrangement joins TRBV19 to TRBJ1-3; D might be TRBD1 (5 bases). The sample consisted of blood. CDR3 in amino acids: CASSIVEGPSRNTIYF. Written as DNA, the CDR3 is TGTGCCAGTAGTATAGTCGAGGGGCCGAGCCGAAACACCATATATTTT.